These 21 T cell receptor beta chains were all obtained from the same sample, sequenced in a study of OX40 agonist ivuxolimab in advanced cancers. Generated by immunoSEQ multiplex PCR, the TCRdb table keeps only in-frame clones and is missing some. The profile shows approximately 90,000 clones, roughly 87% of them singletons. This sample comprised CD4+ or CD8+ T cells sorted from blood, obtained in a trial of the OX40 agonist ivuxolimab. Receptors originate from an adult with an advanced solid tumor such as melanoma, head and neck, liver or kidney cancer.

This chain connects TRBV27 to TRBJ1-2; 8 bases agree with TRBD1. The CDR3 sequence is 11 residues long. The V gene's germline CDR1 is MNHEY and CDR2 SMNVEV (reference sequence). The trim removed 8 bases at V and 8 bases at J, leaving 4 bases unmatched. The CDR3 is CASVQGEGYTF. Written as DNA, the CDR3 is TGTGCCAGCGTACAGGGGGAAGGCTACACCTTC.

CDR3 in DNA: TGTGCCAGCTCACCAAGAGGGACAGCCGATCAGCCCCAGCATTTT. It is translated as CASSPRGTADQPQHF. This chain connects TRBV18 to TRBJ1-5; 7 nucleotides agree with TRBD1. The germline gives CDR1 KGHSH, CDR2 LQKENI. This CDR3 has 15 amino acids. The V and J ends lost 2 bases and 5 bases, in that order; junction bases with no gene match: 6.

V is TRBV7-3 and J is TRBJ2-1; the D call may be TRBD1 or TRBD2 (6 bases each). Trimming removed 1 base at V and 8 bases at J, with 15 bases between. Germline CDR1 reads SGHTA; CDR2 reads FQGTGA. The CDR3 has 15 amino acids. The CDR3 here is CASSLNGAEGDEQFF. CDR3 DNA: TGTGCCAGCAGCTTAAACGGGGCGGAGGGGGATGAGCAGTTCTTC.

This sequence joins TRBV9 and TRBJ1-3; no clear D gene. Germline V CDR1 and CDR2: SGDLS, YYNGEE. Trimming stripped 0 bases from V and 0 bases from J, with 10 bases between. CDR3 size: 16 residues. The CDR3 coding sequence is TGTGCCAGCAGCGTAGGTATGGTCTTCTCTGGAAACACCATATATTTT. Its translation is CASSVGMVFSGNTIYF.

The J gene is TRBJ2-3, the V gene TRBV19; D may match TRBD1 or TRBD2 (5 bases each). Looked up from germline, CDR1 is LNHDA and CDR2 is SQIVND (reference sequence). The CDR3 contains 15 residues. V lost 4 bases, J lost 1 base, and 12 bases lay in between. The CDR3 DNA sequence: TGTGCCAGTAGTACGCCCAGGGACGGCACAGATACGCAGTATTTT. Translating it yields CASSTPRDGTDTQYF.

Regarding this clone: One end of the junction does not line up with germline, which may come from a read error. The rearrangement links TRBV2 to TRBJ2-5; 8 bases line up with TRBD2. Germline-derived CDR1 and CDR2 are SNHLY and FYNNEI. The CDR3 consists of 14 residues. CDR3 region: CASREAGVQETQYF. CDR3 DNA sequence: TGTGCCAGCAGAGAAGCGGGGGTTCAAGAGACCCAGTACTTC.

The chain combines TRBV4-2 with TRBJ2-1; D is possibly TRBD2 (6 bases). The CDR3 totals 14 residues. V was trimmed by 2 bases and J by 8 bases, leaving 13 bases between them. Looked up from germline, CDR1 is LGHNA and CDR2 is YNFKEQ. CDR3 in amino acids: CASSQPAERDEQFF. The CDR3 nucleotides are TGTGCCAGCAGCCAACCAGCGGAGCGGGATGAGCAGTTCTTC.

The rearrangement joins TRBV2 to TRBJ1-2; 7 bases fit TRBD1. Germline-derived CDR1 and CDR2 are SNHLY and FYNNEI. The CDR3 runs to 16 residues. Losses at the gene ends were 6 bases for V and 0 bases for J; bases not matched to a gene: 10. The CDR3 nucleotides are TGTGCCAGCAGACCCATCCGACAGGGCGCTAACTATGGCTACACCTTC. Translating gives CASRPIRQGANYGYTF. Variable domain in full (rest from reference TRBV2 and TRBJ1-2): EPEVTQTPSHQVTQMGQEVILRCVPISNHLYFYWYRQILGQKVEFLVSFYNNEISEKSEIFDDQFSVERPDGSNFTLKIRSTKLEDSAMYFCASRPIRQGANYGYTFGSGTRLTVV.

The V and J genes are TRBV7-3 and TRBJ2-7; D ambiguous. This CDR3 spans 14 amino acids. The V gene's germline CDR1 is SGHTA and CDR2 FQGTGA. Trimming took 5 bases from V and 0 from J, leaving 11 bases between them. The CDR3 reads CASSIGPTSYEQYF. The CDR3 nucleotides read TGTGCCAGCAGCATAGGCCCTACCTCCTACGAGCAGTACTTC.

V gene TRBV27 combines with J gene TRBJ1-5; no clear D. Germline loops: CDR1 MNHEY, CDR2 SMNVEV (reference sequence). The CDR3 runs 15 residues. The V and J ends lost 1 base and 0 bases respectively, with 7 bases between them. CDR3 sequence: CASSLYGVSNQPQHF. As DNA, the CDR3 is TGTGCCAGCAGTTTATACGGGGTTAGCAATCAGCCCCAGCATTTT.

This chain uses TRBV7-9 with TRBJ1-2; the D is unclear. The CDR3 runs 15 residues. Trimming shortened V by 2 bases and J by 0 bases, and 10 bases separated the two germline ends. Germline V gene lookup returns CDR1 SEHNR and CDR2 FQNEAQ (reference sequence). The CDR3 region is CASSLSGGSNYGYTF. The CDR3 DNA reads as TGTGCCAGCAGCTTAAGCGGCGGGTCTAACTATGGCTACACCTTC. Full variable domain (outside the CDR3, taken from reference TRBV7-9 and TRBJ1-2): DTGVSQNPRHKITKRGQNVTFRCDPISEHNRLYWYRQTLGQGPEFLTYFQNEAQLEKSRLLSDRFSAERPKGSFSTLEIQRTEQGDSAMYLCASSLSGGSNYGYTFGSGTRLTVV.

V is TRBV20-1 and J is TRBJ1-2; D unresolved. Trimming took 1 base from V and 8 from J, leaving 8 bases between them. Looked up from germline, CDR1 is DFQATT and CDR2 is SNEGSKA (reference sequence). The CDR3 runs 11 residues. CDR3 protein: CSARAPEGYTF. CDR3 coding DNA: TGCAGTGCTAGAGCCCCGGAGGGCTACACCTTC.

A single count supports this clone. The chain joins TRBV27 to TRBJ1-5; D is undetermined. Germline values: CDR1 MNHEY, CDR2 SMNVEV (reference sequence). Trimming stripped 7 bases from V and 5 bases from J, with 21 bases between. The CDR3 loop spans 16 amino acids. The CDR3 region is CASTSGRPDNYQPQHF. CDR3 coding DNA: TGTGCCAGCACTTCGGGTCGACCAGATAATTATCAGCCCCAGCATTTT.

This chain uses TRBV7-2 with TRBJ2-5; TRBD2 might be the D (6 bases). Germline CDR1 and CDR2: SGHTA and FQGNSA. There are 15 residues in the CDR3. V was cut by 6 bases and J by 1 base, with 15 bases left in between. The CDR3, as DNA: TGTGCCAGCAGTGCAGAGGGGACTTTCCAAGAGACCCAGTACTTC. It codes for CASSAEGTFQETQYF.

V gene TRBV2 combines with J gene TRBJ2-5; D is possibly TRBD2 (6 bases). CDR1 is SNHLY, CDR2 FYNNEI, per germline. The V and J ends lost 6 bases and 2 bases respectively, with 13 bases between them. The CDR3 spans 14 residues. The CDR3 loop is CASRAGTSQETQYF. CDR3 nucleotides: TGTGCCAGCAGGGCCGGGACTTCGCAAGAGACCCAGTACTTC.

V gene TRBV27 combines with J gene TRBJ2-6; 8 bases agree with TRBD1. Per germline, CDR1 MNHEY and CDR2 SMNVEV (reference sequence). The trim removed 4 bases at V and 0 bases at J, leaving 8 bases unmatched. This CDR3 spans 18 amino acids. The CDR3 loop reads CASSSRGRFTSGANVLTF. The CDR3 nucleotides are TGTGCCAGCAGTTCCAGGGGGCGGTTCACCTCTGGGGCCAACGTCCTGACTTTC. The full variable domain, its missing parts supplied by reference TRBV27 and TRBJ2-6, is EAQVTQNPRYLITVTGKKLTVTCSQNMNHEYMSWYRQDPGLGLRQIYYSMNVEVTDKGDVPEGYKVSRKEKRNFPLILESPSPNQTSLYFCASSSRGRFTSGANVLTFGAGSRLTVL.

The CDR3 loop reads CASSSTGTTNYGYTF. CDR3 in DNA: TGTGCCAGCAGTTCTACCGGGACAACTAACTATGGCTACACCTTC. The rearrangement links TRBV6-1 to TRBJ1-2, with D maybe TRBD1 (6 bases). This CDR3 has 15 residues. Germline V gene lookup returns CDR1 MNHNS and CDR2 SASEGT. Trimming removed 5 bases from V and 0 bases from J, with 13 bases in between.

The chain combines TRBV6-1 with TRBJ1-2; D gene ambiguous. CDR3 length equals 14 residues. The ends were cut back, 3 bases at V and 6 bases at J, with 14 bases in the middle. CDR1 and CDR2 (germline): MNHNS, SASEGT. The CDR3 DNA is TGTGCCAGCAGTGATGTGGGTTTATCCCATGGCTACACCTTC. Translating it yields CASSDVGLSHGYTF.

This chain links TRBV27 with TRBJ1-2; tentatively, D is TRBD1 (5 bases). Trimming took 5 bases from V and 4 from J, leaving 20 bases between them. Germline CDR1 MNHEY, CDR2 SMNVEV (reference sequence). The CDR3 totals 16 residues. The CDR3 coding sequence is TGTGCCAGCAGTCGCCTTTTCAGGGCGGGAAGCTATGGCTACACCTTC. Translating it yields CASSRLFRAGSYGYTF.

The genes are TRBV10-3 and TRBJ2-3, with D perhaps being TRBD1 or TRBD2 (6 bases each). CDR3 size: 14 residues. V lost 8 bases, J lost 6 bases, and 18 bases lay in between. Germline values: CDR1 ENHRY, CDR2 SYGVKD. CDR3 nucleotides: TGTGCCATCTCCGAGGGGGGACGGGGGGATACGCAGTATTTT. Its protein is CAISEGGRGDTQYF.

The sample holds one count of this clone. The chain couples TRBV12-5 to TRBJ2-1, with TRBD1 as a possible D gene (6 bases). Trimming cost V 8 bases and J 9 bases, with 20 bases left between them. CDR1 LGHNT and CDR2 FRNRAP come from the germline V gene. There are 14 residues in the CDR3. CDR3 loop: CASTHRVRLLEQFF. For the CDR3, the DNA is TGTGCTAGTACACACAGGGTTCGCTTGCTTGAGCAGTTCTTC.